Given below is one T cell receptor (beta chain) in context. For the second PCR, which ran for 7 to 11 cycles, a sample-barcoded 5' primer and a J-beta primer mix were used. MiXCR, applied by TCRdb to the 5' RACE reads, yields one record per CDR3 protein. The sample has some 940,000 distinct CDR3 sequences, approximately 32% seen once. This record comes from a study of blood T cells in healthy people across ages. The sample was also reused in another study, on T cells of mothers and their children.

The sample comprised blood. This clonotype was sampled from a woman aged 35 to 49 in good health.

CDR3 nucleotides: TGCGCCAGCAGCTTGGTGGGGGACAAACTCTACGAGCAGTACTTC. Encoded protein: CASSLVGDKLYEQYF. The V and J genes are TRBV5-1 and TRBJ2-7, with D tentatively TRBD1 (6 bases). V was shortened by 0 bases and J by 3 bases, with 13 bases between the two germline ends. Germline V CDR1 and CDR2: SGHRS, YFSETQ. The CDR3 has 15 amino acids. Full variable domain (remainder filled in from reference TRBV5-1 and TRBJ2-7): KAGVTQTPRYLIKTRGQQVTLSCSPISGHRSVSWYQQTPGQGLQFLFEYFSETQRNKGNFPGRFSGRQFSNSRSEMNVSTLELGDSALYLCASSLVGDKLYEQYFGPGTRLTVT.